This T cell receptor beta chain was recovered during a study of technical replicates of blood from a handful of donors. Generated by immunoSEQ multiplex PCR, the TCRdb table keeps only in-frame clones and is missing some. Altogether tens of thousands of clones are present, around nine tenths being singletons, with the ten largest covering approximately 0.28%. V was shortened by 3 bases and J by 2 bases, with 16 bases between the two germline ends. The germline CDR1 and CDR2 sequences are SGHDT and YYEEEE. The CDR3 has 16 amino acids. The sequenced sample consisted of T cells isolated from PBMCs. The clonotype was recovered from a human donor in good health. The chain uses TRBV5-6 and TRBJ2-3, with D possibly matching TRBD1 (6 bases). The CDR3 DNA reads TGTGCCAGCAGCTACCCTCGGACAGTCCACACAGATACGCAGTATTTT. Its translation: CASSYPRTVHTDTQYF.